A single sample gave rise to the 8 T cell receptor beta chains below, sequenced in a study of blood T cell repertoires in COVID-19. Measured with immunoSEQ multiplex PCR; TCRdb has only the in-frame clones, and not every one. The data hold approximately 350,000 clones, with about 89% observed a single time. Sequencing was done on a sample of peripheral blood. Every receptor here comes from a woman in her twenties or thirties with COVID-19, enrolled during active disease.

The chain recombines TRBV5-1 with TRBJ2-3, with D possibly TRBD2 on 6 matching bases. CDR1 is SGHRS, CDR2 YFSETQ, per germline. Between the trimmed V and J ends, which lost 4 bases and 1 base, there was a span of 16 bases. The length of the CDR3 is 16 residues. Written as DNA, the CDR3 is TGCGCCAGCAGCGAGGACTATCTTCGGGGCACAGATACGCAGTATTTT. Translating gives CASSEDYLRGTDTQYF.

This clone was observed once. V usage is TRBV27 and J usage is TRBJ2-2; 7 bases match TRBD1. This CDR3 has 16 residues. Unmatched junction bases numbered 7, after V lost 6 bases and J lost 0 bases. Germline V CDR1 and CDR2: MNHEY, SMNVEV (reference sequence). The CDR3 reads CASRQPGTANTGELFF. CDR3 DNA sequence: TGTGCCAGCAGACAACCCGGGACAGCGAACACCGGGGAGCTGTTTTTT.

This chain joins TRBV5-8 and TRBJ2-2; TRBD1 matches 11 bases. Trimming removed 7 bases from V and 6 bases from J; junction bases left unmatched: 8. There are 15 residues in the CDR3. Germline CDR1 and CDR2: SGHTS and YDEGEE. DNA for the CDR3: TGTGCCAGCCGGTGGACAGGGGGCGCGGCCGGGGAGCTGTTTTTT. Translated, it gives CASRWTGGAAGELFF.

Points on this clone: The junction and the germline gene differ at one end; a read error may be behind it. Other DNA sequences in this specimen translate into the identical CDR3. The V gene is TRBV3-1 (or the pseudogene TRBV3-2), the J gene TRBJ2-2; 7 bases fit TRBD2. The CDR3 covers 18 residues. CDR1 is LGHDT and CDR2 is YNNKEL in the germline V gene (reference sequence). CDR3 region: CASSQDPWGGKNTGELFF. DNA for the CDR3: TGTGCCAGCAGCCAAGACCCCTGGGGAGGGAAAAACACCGGGGAGCTATTTTTT.

The chain combines TRBV15 with TRBJ2-1; D unresolved. V lost 0 bases and J lost 7, with 22 bases in between. Germline lookup yields CDR1 LNHNV and CDR2 YYDKDF (reference sequence). This CDR3 comprises 18 residues. The CDR3: CATSRDPRVSWAENEQFF. The CDR3 DNA sequence: TGTGCCACCAGCAGAGATCCCAGAGTGAGTTGGGCTGAGAATGAGCAGTTCTTC.

The chain links TRBV28 to TRBJ2-7, with 8 positions matching TRBD1. V lost 7 bases and J lost 5; bases outside the gene matches: 7. Germline values: CDR1 MDHEN, CDR2 SYDVKM. The CDR3 runs to 13 residues. The CDR3 nucleotides read TGTGCCAGCACCTCAGGGGGCCAAAACGAGCAGTACTTC. This encodes CASTSGGQNEQYF.

The chain recombines TRBV3-1 (or the pseudogene TRBV3-2) with TRBJ2-3; 8 bases are shared with TRBD2. J lost 1 base, V lost 8 bases, and 8 bases had no gene match. The CDR3 contains 15 residues. Germline V gives CDR1 LGHDT, CDR2 YNNKEL (reference sequence). The CDR3 region is CASRFGLAGTDTQYF. Here the CDR3 DNA reads TGTGCCAGCCGATTCGGACTAGCCGGCACAGATACGCAGTATTTT.

This chain connects TRBV20-1 to TRBJ1-6; D is ambiguous. The V gene lost 0 bases and the J gene lost 17 bases, with 11 bases spanning the gap. The CDR3 runs 11 residues. Per germline, CDR1 DFQATT and CDR2 SNEGSKA (reference sequence). This CDR3 is CSAREGILVHF. The CDR3 DNA reads TGCAGTGCTAGAGAGGGCATCCTGGTCCACTTT.